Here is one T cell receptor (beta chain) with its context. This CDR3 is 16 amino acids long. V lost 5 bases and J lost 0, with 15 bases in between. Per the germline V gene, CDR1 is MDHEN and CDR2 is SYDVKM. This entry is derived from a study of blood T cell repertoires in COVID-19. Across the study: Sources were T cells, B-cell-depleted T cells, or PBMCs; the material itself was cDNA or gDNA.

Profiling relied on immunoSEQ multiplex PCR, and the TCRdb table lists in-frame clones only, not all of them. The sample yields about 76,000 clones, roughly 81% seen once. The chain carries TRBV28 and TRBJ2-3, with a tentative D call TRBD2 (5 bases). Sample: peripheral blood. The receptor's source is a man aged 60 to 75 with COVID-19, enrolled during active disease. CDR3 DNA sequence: TGTGCCAGCAGTGCCCCGAGGAGGACTAGCACAGATACGCAGTATTTT. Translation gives CASSAPRRTSTDTQYF.